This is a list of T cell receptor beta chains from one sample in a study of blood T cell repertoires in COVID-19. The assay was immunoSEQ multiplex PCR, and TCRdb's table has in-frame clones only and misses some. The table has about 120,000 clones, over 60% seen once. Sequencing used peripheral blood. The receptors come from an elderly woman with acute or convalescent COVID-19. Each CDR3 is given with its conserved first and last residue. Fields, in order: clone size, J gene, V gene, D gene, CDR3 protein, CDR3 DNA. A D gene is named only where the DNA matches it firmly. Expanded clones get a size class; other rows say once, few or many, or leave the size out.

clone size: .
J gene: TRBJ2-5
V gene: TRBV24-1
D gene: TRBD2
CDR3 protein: CATSDFSTSGEETQYF
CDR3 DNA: TGTGCCACCAGTGATTTTTCAACTAGCGGGGAAGAGACCCAGTACTTC

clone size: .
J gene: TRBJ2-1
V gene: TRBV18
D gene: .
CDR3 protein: CASSPTYTSNEQFF
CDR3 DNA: TGTGCCAGCTCACCGACTTATACTAGCAATGAGCAGTTCTTC

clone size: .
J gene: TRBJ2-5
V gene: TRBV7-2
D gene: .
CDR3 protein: CASSLAAGQQETQYF
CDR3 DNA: TGTGCCAGCAGCTTAGCGGCAGGGCAACAAGAGACCCAGTACTTC

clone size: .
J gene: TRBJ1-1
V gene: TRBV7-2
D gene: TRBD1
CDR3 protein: CASSLGQGNTEAFF
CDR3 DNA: TGTGCCAGCAGCTTAGGACAGGGGAACACTGAAGCTTTCTTT

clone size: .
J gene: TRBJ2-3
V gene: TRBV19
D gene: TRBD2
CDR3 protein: CASSIGTSGNTDTQYF
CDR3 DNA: TGTGCCAGTAGTATAGGGACTAGCGGAAACACAGATACGCAGTATTTT

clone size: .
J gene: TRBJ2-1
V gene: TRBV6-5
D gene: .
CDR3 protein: CASRAGSYNEQFF
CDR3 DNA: TGTGCCAGCAGGGCGGGTTCCTACAATGAGCAGTTCTTC

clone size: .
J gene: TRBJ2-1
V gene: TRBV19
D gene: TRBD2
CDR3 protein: CASKRLAGAYEQFF
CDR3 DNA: TGTGCCAGTAAGAGGCTAGCGGGAGCATATGAGCAGTTCTTC

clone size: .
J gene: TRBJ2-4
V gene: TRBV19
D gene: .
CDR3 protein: CASSDDSSRGIQYF
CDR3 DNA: TGTGCCAGTAGTGATGACTCCTCTAGGGGCATTCAGTACTTC

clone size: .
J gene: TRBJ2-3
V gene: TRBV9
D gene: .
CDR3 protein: CASSVTTGYTDTQYF
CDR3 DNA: TGTGCCAGCAGCGTAACCACAGGGTACACAGATACGCAGTATTTT

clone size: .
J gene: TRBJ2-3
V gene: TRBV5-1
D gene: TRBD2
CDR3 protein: CASSLGTSPGTDTQYF
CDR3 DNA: TGCGCCAGCAGCTTGGGGACTAGCCCGGGGACAGATACGCAGTATTTT

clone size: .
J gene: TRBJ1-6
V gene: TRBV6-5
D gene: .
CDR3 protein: CASSPQSGSPLHF
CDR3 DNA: TGTGCCAGCAGTCCTCAGTCAGGATCACCCCTCCACTTT

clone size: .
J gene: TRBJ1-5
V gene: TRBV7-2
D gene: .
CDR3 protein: CASSLAGGNQPQHF
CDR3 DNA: TGTGCCAGCAGCTTAGCAGGGGGCAATCAGCCCCAGCATTTT

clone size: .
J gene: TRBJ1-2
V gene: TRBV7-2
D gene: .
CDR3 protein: CASSLYTSDYGYTF
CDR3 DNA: TGTGCCAGCAGTCTTTACACTAGTGACTATGGCTACACCTTC

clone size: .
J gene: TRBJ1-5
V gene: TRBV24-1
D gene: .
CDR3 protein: CATSDVHSNQPQHF
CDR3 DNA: TGTGCCACCAGTGACGTACATAGCAATCAGCCCCAGCATTTT

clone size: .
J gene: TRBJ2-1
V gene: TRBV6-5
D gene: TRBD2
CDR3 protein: CASSRLAATYNEQFF
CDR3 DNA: TGTGCCAGCAGCCGACTAGCGGCTACCTACAATGAGCAGTTCTTC

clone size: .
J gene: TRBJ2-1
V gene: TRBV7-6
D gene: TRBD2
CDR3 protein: CASSLLSGRANEQFF
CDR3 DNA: TGTGCCAGCAGCTTATTAAGCGGGAGGGCCAATGAGCAGTTCTTC

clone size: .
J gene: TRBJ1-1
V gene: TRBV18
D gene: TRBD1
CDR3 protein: CASSPDRDRGRGRTEAFF
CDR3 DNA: TGTGCCAGCTCACCCGACCGGGACAGGGGGCGGGGGAGGACTGAAGCTTTCTTT

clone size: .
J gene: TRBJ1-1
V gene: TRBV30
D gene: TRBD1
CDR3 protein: CAWSVRAGGPEAFF
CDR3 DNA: TGTGCCTGGAGTGTCAGGGCAGGGGGGCCTGAAGCTTTCTTT

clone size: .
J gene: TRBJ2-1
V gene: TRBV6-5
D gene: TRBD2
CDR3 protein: CASSLLTSGANNEQFF
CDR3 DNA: TGTGCCAGCAGTTTATTGACTAGCGGGGCGAACAATGAGCAGTTCTTC

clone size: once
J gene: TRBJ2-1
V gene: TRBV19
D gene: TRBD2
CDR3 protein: CASSIGAASGSNEQFF
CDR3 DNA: TGTGCCAGTAGTATAGGGGCGGCTAGCGGGAGCAATGAGCAGTTCTTC

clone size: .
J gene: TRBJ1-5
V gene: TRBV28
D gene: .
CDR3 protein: CASSFIQGLGNQPQHF
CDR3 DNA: TGTGCCAGCAGTTTTATTCAGGGACTTGGCAATCAGCCCCAGCATTTT